This TCR beta chain was identified in a study of cytomegalovirus exposure and HLA in healthy donors. Study-wide context: Previous work identified 95 million to 120 million unique TCR beta sequences from about 200 million T cells. Around 80 million unique TCR sequences came from HLA-typed donors in an early release. Study observations and caveats: In a later analysis, specific HLA alleles were associated with 15,000 or so TCR beta sequences at a 0.05 false discovery rate.

This clone was detected once. The antigen is not known. Germline lookup yields CDR1 SGHAT and CDR2 FQNNGV. V trimming: 4 bases; J trimming: 10 bases; junction bases outside the gene matches: 12. CDR3 length: 14 residues. Primers: 60 Vbeta forward and 13 Jbeta reverse. Some clones are missing from TCRdb's copy, which holds only in-frame ones; the method was immunoSEQ multiplex PCR. The data contain around 100,000 clones, roughly three quarters of them seen just once; the ten biggest clones take up more than 9.5%. Sequencing used PBMCs. The receptor comes from a male donor in good health and CMV-seropositive. V and J are TRBV11-2 and TRBJ1-2; TRBD1 matches 7 bases. The CDR3 DNA is TGTGCCAGCAGCTCGATGACAGGGTTAGTAGTCTACACCTTC. It specifies CASSSMTGLVVYTF.